This TCR beta chain was recorded in a study of shared clonotypes between healthy human individuals. Turning to the study itself: Donors consisted of two women and three men between 18 and 49.

General study results and limits: Roughly 5% of naive CD4 clonotypes were shared across a few donors.

Source study methods: Junction-only sequences without quality scores came from ImmunoSEQ, so filtering differed. Libraries were prepared by immunoSEQ multiplex PCR; TCRdb keeps only in-frame clonotypes and omits some of them. That table furnishes V, J and clone size, whereas the DNA furnished D and trimming. Here the sample spans millions of clones, roughly 94% being singletons. Worth noting for this clone: Antigen specificity is unknown.

Division of CD4+ cells produced a CD45RA+ naive subset and a CD45RA-negative memory subset. Sequenced: naive CD4+ T cells sorted from blood. Described subset: CD45RA+ positively selected. This TCR was recovered from a man aged 18 to 30 in good health.

CDR3 region: CAWVQIEAFF. CDR3 DNA: TGTGCCTGGGTGCAGATTGAAGCTTTCTTT. This chain links TRBV30 with TRBJ1-1, with D uncertain. Trimming took 5 bases from V and 7 from J, leaving 8 bases between them. Looked up from germline, CDR1 is GTSNPN and CDR2 is SVGIG (reference sequence). The CDR3 loop spans 10 amino acids. The full variable domain, completed using reference TRBV30 and TRBJ1-1, is SQTIHQWPATLVQPVGSPLSLECTVEGTSNPNLYWYRQAAGRGLQLLFYSVGIGQISSEVPQNLSASRPQDRQFILSSKKLLLSDSGFYLCAWVQIEAFFGQGTRLTVV.